The clone carrying this T cell receptor beta chain was seen ten or more times. The antigen is unknown. This sample was taken from a study of identical twins' blood T cells. Study at large: Roughly 50 million reads covered about 6 alpha-chain and about 6 beta-chain libraries. Study-wide findings and caveats: Shared environment remains a possible cause of twin similarity. Top TCRbeta clonotypes were shared more with twin than unrelated donors.

Likely shared infections and vaccines: all three twin pairs were reared together. In TCRdb, the 5' RACE reads were re-called with MiXCR into one record per CDR3 protein. Of fewer than 450,000 distinct CDR3 sequences in the sample, under 30% were seen once. The CDR3 totals 13 residues. The V gene's germline CDR1 is MNHEY and CDR2 SVGEGT. V dropped 6 bases and J dropped 2; count of bases not matched to a gene: 3. The sequencing input was PBMCs. This clonotype was obtained from a woman between 18 and 49 years old in good health. This sequence joins TRBV6-2 or TRBV6-3 and TRBJ1-1; 7 bases map to TRBD1. The CDR3 bases are TGTGCCAGCAGCGACAGGGAAAACACTGAAGCTTTCTTT. This translates into CASSDRENTEAFF.